This T cell receptor beta chain was sequenced during a study of T cells in localized non-small cell lung cancer. The study's findings and limits: Longer overall survival associated with higher blood T cell density; shorter survival with higher adjacent-lung clonality.

With V trimmed by 4 bases and J by 4 bases, 8 bases remained unmatched. The CDR3 contains 15 residues. The germline gives CDR1 SGHTS, CDR2 YDEGEE. This table comes from immunoSEQ multiplex PCR, and its TCRdb copy is limited to in-frame clones, with some not included. There are fewer than 20,000 clones in the sample; 80% to 90% occur only once, and about 35% lies in the top ten. As to this clone: Its antigen is unidentified.

The sample here was peripheral blood, taken before any cancer treatment. The chain is built from TRBV5-8 and TRBJ2-3; 8 bases are a match to TRBD1. The source is a male donor older than 55 with stage III lung adenocarcinoma. CDR3 in amino acids: CASSLGQGEADTQYF. The DNA for the CDR3 is TGTGCCAGCAGCCTCGGACAGGGTGAGGCAGATACGCAGTATTTT.